The present T cell receptor beta chain was sequenced within a study of control samples from healthy donors and cancer patients. Libraries were prepared by immunoSEQ multiplex PCR; TCRdb keeps only in-frame clonotypes and omits some of them. The sample holds 77,000 or so clones, roughly nine tenths seen once. Germline CDR1 SQVTM, CDR2 ANQGSEA. This CDR3 is built from 13 residues. The trim removed 6 bases at V and 4 bases at J, leaving 7 bases unmatched. The sequencing input was blood. J is TRBJ2-7 and V is TRBV29-1, with 9 bases that match TRBD1. This receptor was taken from a man younger than 45 in good health. CDR3 coding DNA: TGCAGCGTACCGGGACAGGGAACGTACGAGCAGTACTTC. Protein sequence: CSVPGQGTYEQYF.